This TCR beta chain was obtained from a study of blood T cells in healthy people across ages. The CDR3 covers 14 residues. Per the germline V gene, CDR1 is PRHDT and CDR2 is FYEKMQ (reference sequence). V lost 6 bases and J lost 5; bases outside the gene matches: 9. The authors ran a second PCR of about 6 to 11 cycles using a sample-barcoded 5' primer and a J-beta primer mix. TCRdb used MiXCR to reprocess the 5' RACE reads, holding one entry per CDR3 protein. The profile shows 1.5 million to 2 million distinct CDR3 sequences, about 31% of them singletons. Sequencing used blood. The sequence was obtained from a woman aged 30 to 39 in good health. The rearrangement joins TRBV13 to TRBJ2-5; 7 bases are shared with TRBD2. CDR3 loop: CASRFTGGIETQYF. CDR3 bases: TGTGCCAGCAGATTTACGGGAGGCATCGAGACCCAGTACTTC.